This TCR beta chain is drawn from a study of blood T cell repertoires in COVID-19. At the level of the study: Acute and convalescent COVID-19 samples came from the United States, Italy and Spain. T cells, B-cell-depleted T cells, or PBMCs supplied cDNA or gDNA.

The CDR3 consists of 14 residues. The junction had 7 bases not matched to a gene; V was cut back by 4 bases and J by 5 bases. Germline assignment: CDR1 LNHDA and CDR2 SQIVND (reference sequence). In the study's own analysis: Counts of nucleated cells, estimated from reference gene primer amplification, were obtained. Data came from immunoSEQ multiplex PCR; TCRdb stores just in-frame clones and leaves some out. V and J calls and clone size are copied from that table; D and trimming were computed from the DNA. The table lists 35,000 to 40,000 clones, roughly nine tenths of them singletons. The sequencing sample was made of peripheral blood. The TCR was taken from a man between 65 and 79 years old with acute or convalescent COVID-19. The V call is TRBV19, the J call TRBJ1-2, with 7 nucleotides matching TRBD1. The CDR3 sequence is CASSTRQGGYGYTF. The CDR3 DNA sequence: TGTGCCAGTAGTACCCGACAGGGTGGGTATGGCTACACCTTC.